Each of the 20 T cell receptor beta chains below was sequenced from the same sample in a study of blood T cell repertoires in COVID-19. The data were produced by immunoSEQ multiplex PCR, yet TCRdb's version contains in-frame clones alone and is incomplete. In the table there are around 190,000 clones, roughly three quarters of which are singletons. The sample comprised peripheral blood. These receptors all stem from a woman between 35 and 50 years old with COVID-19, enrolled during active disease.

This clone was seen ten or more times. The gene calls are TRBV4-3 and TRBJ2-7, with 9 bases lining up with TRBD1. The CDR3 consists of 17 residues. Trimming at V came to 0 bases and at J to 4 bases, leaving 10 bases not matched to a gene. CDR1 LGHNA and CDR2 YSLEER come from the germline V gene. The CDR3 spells CASSQEGVRDREYEQYF. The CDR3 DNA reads TGCGCCAGCAGCCAAGAGGGGGTCCGGGACAGGGAATACGAGCAGTACTTC.

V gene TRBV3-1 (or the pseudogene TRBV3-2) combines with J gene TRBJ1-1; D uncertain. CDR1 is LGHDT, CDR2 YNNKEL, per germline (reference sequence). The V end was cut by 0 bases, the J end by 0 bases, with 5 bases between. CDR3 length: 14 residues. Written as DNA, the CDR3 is TGTGCCAGCAGCCAAGATGTAATGAACACTGAAGCTTTCTTT. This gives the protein CASSQDVMNTEAFF.

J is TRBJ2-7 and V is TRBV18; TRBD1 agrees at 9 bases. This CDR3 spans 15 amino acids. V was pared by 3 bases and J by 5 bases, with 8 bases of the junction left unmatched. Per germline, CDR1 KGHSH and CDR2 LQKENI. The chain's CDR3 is CASSPFRDRVNEQYF. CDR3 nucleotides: TGTGCCAGCTCACCTTTCAGGGACAGGGTAAACGAGCAGTACTTC.

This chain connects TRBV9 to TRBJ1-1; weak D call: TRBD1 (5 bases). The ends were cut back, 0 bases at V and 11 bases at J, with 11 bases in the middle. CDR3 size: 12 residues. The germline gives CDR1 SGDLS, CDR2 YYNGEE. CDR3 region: CASSVEAGKAFF. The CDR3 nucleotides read TGTGCCAGCAGCGTAGAGGCAGGGAAGGCTTTCTTT.

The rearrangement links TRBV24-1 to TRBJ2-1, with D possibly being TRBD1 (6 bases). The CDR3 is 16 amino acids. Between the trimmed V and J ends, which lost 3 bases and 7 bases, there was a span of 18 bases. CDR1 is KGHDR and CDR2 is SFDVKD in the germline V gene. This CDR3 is CATSDPQGNLKNEQFF. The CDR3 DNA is TGTGCCACCAGTGATCCCCAGGGGAATTTAAAAAATGAGCAGTTCTTC.

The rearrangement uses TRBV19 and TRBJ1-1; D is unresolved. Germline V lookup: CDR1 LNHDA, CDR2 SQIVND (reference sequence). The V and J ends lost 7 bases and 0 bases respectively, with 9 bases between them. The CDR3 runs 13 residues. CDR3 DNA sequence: TGTGCCAGTATAAACAGCCTGAACACTGAAGCTTTCTTT. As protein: CASINSLNTEAFF.

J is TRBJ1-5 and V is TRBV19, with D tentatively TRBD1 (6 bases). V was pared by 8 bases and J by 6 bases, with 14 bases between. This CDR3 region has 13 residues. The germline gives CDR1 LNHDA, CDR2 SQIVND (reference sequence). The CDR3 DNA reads TGTGCCAGTTCTACAGGGCTAGTTCAGCCCCAGCATTTT. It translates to CASSTGLVQPQHF.

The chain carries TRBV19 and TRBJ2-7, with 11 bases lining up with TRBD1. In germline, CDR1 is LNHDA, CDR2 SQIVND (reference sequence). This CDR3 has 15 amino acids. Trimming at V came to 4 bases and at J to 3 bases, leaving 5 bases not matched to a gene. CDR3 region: CASSTRTGGNYEQYF. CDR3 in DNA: TGTGCCAGTAGTACCCGGACAGGGGGCAACTACGAGCAGTACTTC.

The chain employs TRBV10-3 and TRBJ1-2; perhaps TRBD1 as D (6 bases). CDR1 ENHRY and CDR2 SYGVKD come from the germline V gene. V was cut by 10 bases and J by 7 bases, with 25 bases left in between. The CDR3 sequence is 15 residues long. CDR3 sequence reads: CATARDTIRNGGYTF. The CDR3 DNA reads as TGTGCCACCGCCCGGGACACGATCCGGAATGGTGGCTACACCTTC.

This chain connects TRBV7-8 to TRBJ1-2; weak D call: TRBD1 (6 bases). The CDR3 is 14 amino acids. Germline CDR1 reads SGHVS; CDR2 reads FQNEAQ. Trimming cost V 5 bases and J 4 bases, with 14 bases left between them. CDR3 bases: TGTGCCAGCAGCCCGGGGAGACAGGCCTATGGCTACACCTTC. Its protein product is CASSPGRQAYGYTF.

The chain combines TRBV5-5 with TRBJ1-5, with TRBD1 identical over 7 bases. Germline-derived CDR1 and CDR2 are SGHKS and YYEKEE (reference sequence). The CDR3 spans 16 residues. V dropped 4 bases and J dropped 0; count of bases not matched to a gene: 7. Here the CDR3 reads CASSQQGTDSNQPQHF. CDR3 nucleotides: TGTGCCAGCAGCCAGCAAGGGACAGATAGCAATCAGCCCCAGCATTTT.

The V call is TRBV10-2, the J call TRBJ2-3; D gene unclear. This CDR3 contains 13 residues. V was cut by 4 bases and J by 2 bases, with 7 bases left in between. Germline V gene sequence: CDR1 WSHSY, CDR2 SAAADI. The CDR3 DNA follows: TGCGCCAGCAGTGGCGCTGACACAGATACGCAGTATTTT. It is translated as CASSGADTDTQYF.

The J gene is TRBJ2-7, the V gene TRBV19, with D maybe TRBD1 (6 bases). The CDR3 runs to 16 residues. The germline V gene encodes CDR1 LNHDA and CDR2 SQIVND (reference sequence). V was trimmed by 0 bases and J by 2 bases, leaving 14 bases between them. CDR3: CASSIEPGHGTYEQYF. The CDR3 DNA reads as TGTGCCAGTAGTATAGAACCGGGACACGGGACCTACGAGCAGTACTTC.

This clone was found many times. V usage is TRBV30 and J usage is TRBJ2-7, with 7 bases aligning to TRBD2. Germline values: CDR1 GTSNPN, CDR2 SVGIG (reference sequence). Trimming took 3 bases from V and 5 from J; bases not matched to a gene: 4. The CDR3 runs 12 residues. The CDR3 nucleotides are TGTGCCTGGAGCGGCGGGAGCAACGAGCAGTACTTC. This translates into CAWSGGSNEQYF.

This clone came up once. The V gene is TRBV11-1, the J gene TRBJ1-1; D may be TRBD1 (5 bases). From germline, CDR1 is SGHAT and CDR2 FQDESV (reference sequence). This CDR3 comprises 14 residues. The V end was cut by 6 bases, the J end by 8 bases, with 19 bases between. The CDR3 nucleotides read TGTGCCAGCAGTCGCCCGGGGGAGTCTGGGGAAGCTTTCTTT. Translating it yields CASSRPGESGEAFF.

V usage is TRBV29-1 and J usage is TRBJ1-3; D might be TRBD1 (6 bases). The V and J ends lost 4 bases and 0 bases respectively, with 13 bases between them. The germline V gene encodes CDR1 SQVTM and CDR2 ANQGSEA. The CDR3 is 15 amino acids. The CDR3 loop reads CSVGEGGASGNTIYF. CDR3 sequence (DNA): TGCAGCGTTGGAGAGGGGGGAGCCTCTGGAAACACCATATATTTT.

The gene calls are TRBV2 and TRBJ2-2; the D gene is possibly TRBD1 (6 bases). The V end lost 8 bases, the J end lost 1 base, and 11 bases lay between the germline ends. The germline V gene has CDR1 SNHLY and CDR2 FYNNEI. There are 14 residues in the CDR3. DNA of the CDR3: TGTGCCAGCCGACAGGAGATGAACACCGGGGAGCTGTTTTTT. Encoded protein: CASRQEMNTGELFF.

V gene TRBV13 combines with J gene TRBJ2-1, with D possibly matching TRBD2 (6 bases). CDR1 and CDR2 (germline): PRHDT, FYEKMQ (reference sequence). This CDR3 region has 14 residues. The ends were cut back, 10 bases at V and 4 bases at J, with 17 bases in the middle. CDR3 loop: CATTRPGVYNEQFF. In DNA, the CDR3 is TGTGCCACCACCCGGCCGGGAGTGTACAATGAGCAGTTCTTC.

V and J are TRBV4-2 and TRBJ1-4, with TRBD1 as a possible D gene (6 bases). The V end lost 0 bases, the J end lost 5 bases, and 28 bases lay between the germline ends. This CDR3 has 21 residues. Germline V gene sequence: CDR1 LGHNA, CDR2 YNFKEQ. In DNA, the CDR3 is TGTGCCAGCAGCCAAGAGGGGGGGCTGAGGATCCCACTTTTCGGGAATGAAAAACTGTTTTTT. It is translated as CASSQEGGLRIPLFGNEKLFF.

This CDR3 is CASGLPPLTGLNTEAFF. The CDR3 region has the DNA TGTGCTAGTGGTTTGCCTCCTCTGACAGGGTTGAACACTGAAGCTTTCTTT. The chain links TRBV12-5 to TRBJ1-1; TRBD1 matches at 7 bases. The length of the CDR3 is 17 residues. The germline CDR1 and CDR2 sequences are LGHNT and FRNRAP. The V segment lost 2 bases and the J segment 0 bases; nucleotides outside the gene matches: 9.